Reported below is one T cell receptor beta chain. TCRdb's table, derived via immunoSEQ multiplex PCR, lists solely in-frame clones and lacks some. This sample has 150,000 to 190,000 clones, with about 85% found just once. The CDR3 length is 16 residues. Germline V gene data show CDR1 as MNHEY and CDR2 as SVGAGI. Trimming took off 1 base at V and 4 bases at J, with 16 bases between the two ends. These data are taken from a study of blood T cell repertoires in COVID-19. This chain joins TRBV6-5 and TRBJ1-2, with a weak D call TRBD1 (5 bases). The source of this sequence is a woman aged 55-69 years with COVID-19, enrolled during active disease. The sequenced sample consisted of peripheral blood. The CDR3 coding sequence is TGTGCCAGCAGTTACTTGGATTTGCGCAGGGCCTATGGCTACACCTTC. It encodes CASSYLDLRRAYGYTF.